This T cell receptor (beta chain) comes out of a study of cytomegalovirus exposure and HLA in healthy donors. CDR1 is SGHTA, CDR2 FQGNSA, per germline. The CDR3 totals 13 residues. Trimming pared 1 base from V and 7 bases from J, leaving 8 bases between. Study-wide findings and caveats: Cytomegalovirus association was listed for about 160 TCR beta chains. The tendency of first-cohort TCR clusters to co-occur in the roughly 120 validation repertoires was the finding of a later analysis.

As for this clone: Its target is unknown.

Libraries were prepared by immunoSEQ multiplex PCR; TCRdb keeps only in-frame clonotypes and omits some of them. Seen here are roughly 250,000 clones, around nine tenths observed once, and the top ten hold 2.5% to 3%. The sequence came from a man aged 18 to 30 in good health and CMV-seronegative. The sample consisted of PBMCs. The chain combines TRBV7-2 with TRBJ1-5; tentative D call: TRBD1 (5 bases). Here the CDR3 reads CASSLVEGQPQHF. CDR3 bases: TGTGCCAGCAGCTTAGTGGAGGGGCAGCCCCAGCATTTT.